This paragraph reports one T cell receptor (beta chain). These data belong to a study of shared clonotypes between healthy human individuals. Study-wide background: The study used three CD4 naive, three CD4 memory, two CD8 naive and one CD8 memory plate per donor.

Method: immunoSEQ multiplex PCR; TCRdb's copy keeps in-frame clones and lacks some. The table includes fewer than 850,000 clones, roughly 70% detected once. Sequencing used memory CD4+ T cells sorted from blood. The subset was: CD45RA-negative fraction. The clonotype was recovered from a woman in her 30s in good health.

CDR3 nucleotides: TGCAGCGGGGGGAAACGGCCAAACAATGAGCAGTTCTTC. It translates to CSGGKRPNNEQFF. The gene calls are TRBV29-1 and TRBJ2-1; D may match TRBD1 or TRBD2 (5 bases each). The germline CDR1 and CDR2 sequences are SQVTM and ANQGSEA. The length of the CDR3 is 13 residues. Trimming removed 7 bases from V and 5 bases from J, with 15 bases in between.